This T cell receptor (beta chain) is drawn from a study of CD8 T cells in ankylosing spondylitis. Each TCR beta library was made by quantitative 5'-RACE that incorporated molecular barcodes. TCRdb reanalysed the 5' RACE reads using MiXCR and keeps one entry per CDR3 protein. The sample lists under 55,000 distinct CDR3 sequences, roughly 7.4% occurring once. V gave up 4 bases and J gave up 8 bases; unmatched junction bases: 11. The CDR3 runs 15 residues. CDR1 SGHRS and CDR2 YFSETQ come from the germline V gene. Study-level findings and limits: Researchers reportedly found disease-linked clones significantly enriched in matched ankylosing spondylitis synovial fluid. Disease-associated clonotypes exhibited CD8+ identity and were relatively infrequent in peripheral blood.

This clonotype was counted at least ten times. Its antigen is as yet unknown. Source material: blood, either unsorted or a sorted T cell fraction (not recorded which). This receptor was identified in a female donor with ankylosing spondylitis or in good health (not recorded which). V usage is TRBV5-1 and J usage is TRBJ1-4; TRBD1 agrees at 7 bases. The CDR3 nucleotides are TGCGCCAGCAGCCCTCGTCCAGGGGGTGGCGAAAAACTGTTTTTT. This sequence encodes CASSPRPGGGEKLFF.